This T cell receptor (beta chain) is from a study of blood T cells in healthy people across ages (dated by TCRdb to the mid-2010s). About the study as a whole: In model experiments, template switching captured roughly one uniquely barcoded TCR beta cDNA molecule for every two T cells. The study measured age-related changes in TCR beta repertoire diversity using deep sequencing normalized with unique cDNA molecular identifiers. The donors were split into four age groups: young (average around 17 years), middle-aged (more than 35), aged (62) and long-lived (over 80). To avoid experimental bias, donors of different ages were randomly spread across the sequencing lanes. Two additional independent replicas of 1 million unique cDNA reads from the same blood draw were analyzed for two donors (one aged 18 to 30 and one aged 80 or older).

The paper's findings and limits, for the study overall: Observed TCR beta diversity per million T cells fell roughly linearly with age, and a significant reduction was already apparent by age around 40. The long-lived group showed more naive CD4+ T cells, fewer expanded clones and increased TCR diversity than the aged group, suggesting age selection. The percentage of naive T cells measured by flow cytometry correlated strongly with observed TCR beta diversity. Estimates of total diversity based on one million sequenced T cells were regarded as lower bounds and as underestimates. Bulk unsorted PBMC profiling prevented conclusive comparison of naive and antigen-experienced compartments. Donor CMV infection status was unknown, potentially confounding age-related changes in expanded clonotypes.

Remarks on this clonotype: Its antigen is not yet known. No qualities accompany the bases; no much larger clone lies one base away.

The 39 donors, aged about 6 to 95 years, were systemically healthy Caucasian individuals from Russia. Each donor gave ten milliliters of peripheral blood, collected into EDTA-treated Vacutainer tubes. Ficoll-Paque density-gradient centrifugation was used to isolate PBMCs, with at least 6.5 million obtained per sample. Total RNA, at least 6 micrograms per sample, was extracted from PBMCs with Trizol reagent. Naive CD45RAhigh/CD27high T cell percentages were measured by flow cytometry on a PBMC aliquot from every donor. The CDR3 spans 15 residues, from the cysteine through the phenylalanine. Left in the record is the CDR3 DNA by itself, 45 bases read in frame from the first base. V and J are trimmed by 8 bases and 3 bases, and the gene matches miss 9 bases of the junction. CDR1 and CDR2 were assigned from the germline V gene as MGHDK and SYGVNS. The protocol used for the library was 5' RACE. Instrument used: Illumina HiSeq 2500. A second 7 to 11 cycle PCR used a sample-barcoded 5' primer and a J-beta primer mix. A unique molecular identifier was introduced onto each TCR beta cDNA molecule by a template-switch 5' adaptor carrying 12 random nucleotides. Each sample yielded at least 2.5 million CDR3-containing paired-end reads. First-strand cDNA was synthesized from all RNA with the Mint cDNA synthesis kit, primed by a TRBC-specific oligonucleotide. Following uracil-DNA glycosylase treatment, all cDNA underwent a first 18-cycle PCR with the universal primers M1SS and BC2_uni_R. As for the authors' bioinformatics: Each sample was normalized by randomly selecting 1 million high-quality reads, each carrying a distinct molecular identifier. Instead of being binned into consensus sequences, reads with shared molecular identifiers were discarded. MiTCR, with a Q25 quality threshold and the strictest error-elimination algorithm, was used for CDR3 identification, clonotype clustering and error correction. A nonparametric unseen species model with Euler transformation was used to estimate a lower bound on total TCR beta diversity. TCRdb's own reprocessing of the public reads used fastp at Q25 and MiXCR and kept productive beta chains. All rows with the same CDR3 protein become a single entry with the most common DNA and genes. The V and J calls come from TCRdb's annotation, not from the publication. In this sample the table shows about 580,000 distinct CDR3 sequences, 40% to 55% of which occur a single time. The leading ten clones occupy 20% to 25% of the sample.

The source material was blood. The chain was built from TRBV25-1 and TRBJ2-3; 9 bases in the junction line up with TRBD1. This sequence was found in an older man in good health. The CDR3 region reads CASSEGDRVTDTQYF. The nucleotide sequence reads TGTGCCAGCTCCGAAGGGGACAGGGTTACAGATACGCAGTATTTT.